This TCR beta chain was identified during a study of cytomegalovirus exposure and HLA in healthy donors. The CDR3 sequence is 13 residues long. Germline assignment: CDR1 SGHTA and CDR2 FQGTGA. Trimming left V 5 bases short and J 0 bases short, with 6 bases between. Separation from the approximately 720-subject first cohort characterized the 120-subject validation cohort, to which the donors belonged. Method: immunoSEQ multiplex PCR; TCRdb's copy keeps in-frame clones and lacks some. Of 220,000 or so clones in the sample, approximately 87% are singletons; the top ten hold 4.5% to 6%. This TCR was recovered from a woman aged 18 to 35 in good health and CMV-seronegative. Sequencing was performed on PBMCs. The chain employs TRBV7-3 and TRBJ2-3; D gene ambiguous. CDR3 loop: CASSPPSTDTQYF. The CDR3 bases are TGTGCCAGCAGCCCCCCCAGCACAGATACGCAGTATTTT.